The next 22 T cell receptor beta chains were all read from a single sample in a study of kidney transplant recipient with SARS-CoV-2 infection (dated by TCRdb to about 2021). The time point label on this specimen signifies: pre-pandemic baseline sample and day 111 after first positive SARS-CoV-2 test. Sequencing was performed on an Illumina MiSeq. TCRdb reworked the public reads: Q25 trimming with fastp, MiXCR clone assembly, productive beta chains retained. All rows with the same CDR3 protein become a single entry with the most common DNA and genes. This sample comprises roughly 250,000 distinct CDR3 sequences, 29% of them detected only once. The ten largest clones represent roughly 7.3% of the sample. Sequencing was performed on a blood sample, taken at baseline and on approximately day 120 from a kidney transplant recipient. The receptors were gathered from a male patient younger than 45 who had COVID-19 and was a kidney transplant recipient. Some T cells may derive from the graft donor when a transplant has been performed.

This clonotype was counted ten times or more. The rearrangement joins TRBV3-1 to TRBJ2-2; D not certain. This CDR3 is 18 amino acids long. V lost 4 bases and J 5 bases, leaving 23 bases between the germline ends. Germline-derived CDR1 and CDR2 are LGHDT and YNNKEL (reference sequence). The CDR3 spells CASSPRLPISGLTGELFF. The CDR3, as DNA: TGTGCCAGCAGCCCGCGACTTCCCATTTCAGGCTTGACCGGGGAGCTGTTTTTT.

This clonotype was picked up one time. Possible read error: a much larger clone is one base away. The chain combines TRBV5-1 with TRBJ1-1; TRBD1 matches 8 bases. This CDR3 region has 14 residues. Germline V gene sequence: CDR1 SGHRS, CDR2 YFSETQ. V trimming: 6 bases; J trimming: 4 bases; junction bases outside the gene matches: 8. CDR3 in DNA: TGCGCCAGCAAGGCGACAGGGGAGGGCACTGAAGCTTTCTTT. This translates into CASKATGEGTEAFF.

This clonotype was observed a handful of times. The J gene is TRBJ2-5, the V gene TRBV20-1; weak D call: TRBD1 (5 bases). The V end lost 4 bases, the J end lost 7 bases, and 10 bases lay between the germline ends. CDR3 length: 11 residues. Germline V CDR1 and CDR2: DFQATT, SNEGSKA (reference sequence). CDR3 amino acids: CSATGSGTQYF. The CDR3 DNA is TGCAGTGCTACAGGGTCTGGGACCCAGTACTTC.

This clonotype has a count of ten or more. The V and J genes are TRBV9 and TRBJ2-1; D is unresolved. V gave up 4 bases and J gave up 9 bases, with 14 bases separating them. The CDR3 covers 13 residues. Germline loops: CDR1 SGDLS, CDR2 YYNGEE. In DNA form, the CDR3 reads TGTGCCAGCAGCCCCACGGGTGCTGGTGAGCAGTTCTTC. This encodes CASSPTGAGEQFF.

The chain recombines TRBV6-6 with TRBJ1-2; D is possibly TRBD1 (5 bases). V shed 5 bases and J shed 4 bases, with 23 bases lying between them. Germline assignment: CDR1 MNHNY and CDR2 SVGAGI (reference sequence). The CDR3 is 17 residues long. The CDR3 DNA is TGTGCCAGCAGTCGTGGATCAGGTGGGGGAAAGACCTATGGCTACACCTTC. Amino acids: CASSRGSGGGKTYGYTF.

This clonotype was seen many times. The chain recombines TRBV10-3 with TRBJ1-2; 7 bases line up with TRBD1. CDR1 is ENHRY and CDR2 is SYGVKD in the germline V gene. V lost 6 bases to trimming and J lost 7 bases; unmatched junction nucleotides: 8. The CDR3 has 13 residues. CDR3 DNA sequence: TGTGCCATCAGGGGGGACAGAGTACTTGGCTACACCTTC. This sequence encodes CAIRGDRVLGYTF.

About this clonotype itself: Possible read error: a much larger clone is one base away. This CDR3 is CASSLTGASGYEQYF. The CDR3 bases are TGTGCCAGCAGTTTAACCGGGGCTAGCGGTTACGAGCAGTACTTC. The chain couples TRBV6-5 to TRBJ2-7; 7 bases map to TRBD2. The CDR3 has 15 residues. With V trimmed by 4 bases and J by 4 bases, 10 bases remained unmatched. From germline, CDR1 is MNHEY and CDR2 SVGAGI.

In this sample, this clonotype turned up many times. The chain has TRBV12-3 or TRBV12-4 and TRBJ2-1; 8 bases are shared with TRBD2. The CDR3 length is 16 residues. Unmatched junction bases numbered 13, after V lost 5 bases and J lost 7 bases. The CDR3 is CASSQRREALGNEQFF. In DNA form, the CDR3 reads TGTGCCAGCAGTCAACGGCGGGAGGCTTTAGGGAATGAGCAGTTCTTC.

At least ten counts were recorded for this clonotype. This rearrangement joins TRBV18 to TRBJ2-7, with 7 bases matching TRBD1. The CDR3 extends over 15 amino acids. Germline V CDR1 and CDR2: KGHSH, LQKENI. V shed 6 bases and J 0 bases; nucleotides not matched to a gene: 8. CDR3 residues: CASSPTGLGSYEQYF. Written as DNA, the CDR3 is TGTGCCAGCTCTCCGACAGGGCTCGGCTCCTACGAGCAGTACTTC. Together with reference TRBV18 and TRBJ2-7, the CDR3 gives the full variable domain: NAGVMQNPRHLVRRRGQEARLRCSPMKGHSHVYWYRQLPEEGLKFMVYLQKENIIDESGMPKERFSAEFPKEGPSILRIQQVVRGDSAAYFCASSPTGLGSYEQYFGPGTRLTVT.

The table lists this clonotype with many counts. The CDR3 reads CASSIAFTDTQYF. The CDR3 nucleotides are TGTGCCAGTAGTATCGCCTTCACAGATACGCAGTATTTT. The V gene is TRBV19, the J gene TRBJ2-3, with unresolved D. The ends were cut back, 3 bases at V and 2 bases at J, with 6 bases in the middle. In germline, CDR1 is LNHDA, CDR2 SQIVND (reference sequence). The CDR3 extends over 13 amino acids.

At least ten counts were recorded for this clonotype. The rearrangement links TRBV9 to TRBJ1-1; D not resolved. Trimming left V 3 bases short and J 3 bases short, with 15 bases between. The germline gives CDR1 SGDLS, CDR2 YYNGEE. The CDR3 totals 15 residues. CDR3 residues: CASSEFWEPDTEAFF. DNA of the CDR3: TGTGCCAGCAGCGAATTTTGGGAACCCGACACTGAAGCTTTCTTT.

This clonotype was picked up many times. In DNA form, the CDR3 reads TGTGCCAGCAGCCCGGAAGGCGGGAGATCCCACGAGCAGTACTTC. As protein: CASSPEGGRSHEQYF. The J gene is TRBJ2-7, the V gene TRBV7-3, with 7 bases that match TRBD2. From germline, CDR1 is SGHTA and CDR2 FQGTGA. The ends lost 5 bases at V and 5 bases at J; junction bases unmatched: 12. CDR3 length: 15 amino acids.

There are many counts of this clonotype. The genes are TRBV2 and TRBJ2-1; 8 positions match TRBD2. The CDR3 runs 14 residues. Germline V CDR1 and CDR2: SNHLY, FYNNEI. V dropped 3 bases and J dropped 6; count of bases not matched to a gene: 4. CDR3 in DNA: TGTGCCAGCAGTGAGACAGCGGGAGTCAATGAGCAGTTCTTC. Encoded protein: CASSETAGVNEQFF.

On this clonotype: A much larger clone is a single base away; this may be a read error. J is TRBJ2-1 and V is TRBV11-3; D is possibly TRBD1 (5 bases). The CDR3 has 15 residues. CDR1 and CDR2 (germline): SGHNT, YENEEA. CDR3 loop: CASSLQGSSYNEQSF. The CDR3 nucleotides read TGTGCCAGCAGCTTACAGGGCAGCTCCTACAATGAGCAGTCCTTC.

Notes on this clonotype: A clone one base away is much larger, so this may be a read error. This sequence joins TRBV6-5 and TRBJ2-2, with 7 bases aligning to TRBD2. Germline assignment: CDR1 MNHEY and CDR2 SVGAGI. CDR3 length equals 18 residues. CDR3 sequence: CASSYSRRGSRGNGEPFF. DNA of the CDR3: TGTGCCAGCAGTTACTCGAGGCGGGGGTCGCGCGGGAACGGGGAGCCGTTTTTT.

This clonotype was observed many times. The rearrangement links TRBV4-3 to TRBJ1-2, with TRBD1 identical over 7 bases. The CDR3 covers 14 residues. Germline V gene data show CDR1 as LGHNA and CDR2 as YSLEER. Losses at the gene ends were 4 bases for V and 2 bases for J; bases not matched to a gene: 4. The CDR3 DNA sequence: TGCGCCAGCAGCCCCGGGACAGAGAACTATGGCTACACCTTC. It is translated as CASSPGTENYGYTF.

This clonotype was observed many times. The chain is built from TRBV20-1 and TRBJ1-1; unclear D gene. This CDR3 has 12 residues. V lost 2 bases and J 6 bases, leaving 10 bases between the germline ends. The germline V gene has CDR1 DFQATT and CDR2 SNEGSKA (reference sequence). CDR3 nucleotide sequence: TGCAGTGCTAGAAGTCTCGACGCTGAAGCTTTCTTT. This encodes CSARSLDAEAFF.

Points on this clonotype: A read error may explain this, as a much larger clone is one base away. The chain employs TRBV24-1 and TRBJ2-2, with 9 bases aligning to TRBD1. Unmatched junction bases numbered 4, after V lost 9 bases and J lost 6 bases. CDR1 and CDR2 from the germline V gene are KGHDR and SFDVKD. The CDR3 covers 13 residues. The DNA of the CDR3 is TGTGCCACCTGGGGACAGGGCCCCGGGGAGCTGTTTTTT. Translating gives CATWGQGPGELFF.

Ten or more counts support this clonotype. The V call is TRBV7-2, the J call TRBJ2-7; tentative D call: TRBD2 (5 bases). The CDR3 runs to 14 residues. Germline loops: CDR1 SGHTA, CDR2 FQGNSA. V was trimmed by 7 bases and J by 4 bases, leaving 17 bases between them. The CDR3 nucleotides read TGTGCCAGCATGGGCGGGCAGCCACCATACGAGCAGTACTTC. Protein: CASMGGQPPYEQYF.

This clonotype was detected many times. The chain couples TRBV29-1 to TRBJ2-7, with 10 nucleotides matching TRBD1. The trim removed 6 bases at V and 2 bases at J, leaving 4 bases unmatched. The germline CDR1 and CDR2 sequences are SQVTM and ANQGSEA. There are 13 residues in the CDR3. CDR3 region: CSVIGTGAYEQYF. In DNA form, the CDR3 reads TGCAGCGTCATCGGGACAGGGGCCTACGAGCAGTACTTC.

This clonotype was picked up many times. This chain joins TRBV4-3 and TRBJ2-5; the match to TRBD2 covers 7 bases. Germline trimming cut 0 bases from V and 7 bases from J; bases unmatched to any gene: 8. CDR1 LGHNA and CDR2 YSLEER come from the germline V gene. The CDR3 extends over 15 amino acids. CDR3: CASSQDTGTGGTQYF. The CDR3 DNA reads as TGCGCCAGCAGCCAAGATACAGGAACGGGGGGGACCCAGTACTTC.

In this sample, this clonotype turned up once. One end of the junction does not line up with germline, which may come from a read error. The rearrangement joins TRBV2 to TRBJ2-3; 13 bases are shared with TRBD2. Germline CDR1 SNHLY, CDR2 FYNNEI. This CDR3 spans 17 amino acids. The CDR3 sequence: CASIHGGLAGQADAQYF. DNA for the CDR3: TGTGCCAGCATCCACGGGGGACTAGCGGGACAGGCAGATGCGCAGTATTTT.